These T cell receptor beta chains were read from a single sample in a study of graft-versus-host responses after intestinal transplantation. Profiled with immunoSEQ multiplex PCR; TCRdb holds only in-frame clones, not every one. The repertoire holds 10,000 or so clones, with about 27% as singletons. This specimen was alloreactive CD4+ T cells from a mixed lymphocyte reaction culture, taken before intestinal transplant. Every receptor here comes from a human patient who received an intestinal transplant. Both conserved end residues are part of each CDR3. The D gene is left open where the match is weak. Clone sizes are given selectively: once, few, many, or a class where the clone is expanded.

D gene	V gene	clone size	J gene	CDR3 DNA	CDR3 protein
-	TRBV6-5	-	TRBJ2-7	TGTGCCAGCAGTTACTCGACCGGGGGGCAGTACGAGCAGTACTTC	CASSYSTGGQYEQYF
TRBD2	TRBV27	few	TRBJ2-1	TGTGCCAGCAGTTTGGGGACTAGCGGATACAATGAGCAGTTCTTC	CASSLGTSGYNEQFF
-	TRBV7-8	-	TRBJ2-7	TGTGCCAGCAGCCTCTGGGACTCCGTCCGCGAGCAGTACTTC	CASSLWDSVREQYF
TRBD2	TRBV19	once	TRBJ2-2	TGTGCCAGTAGAATGGGGGTAGCGGGAGACCTAACCGGGGAGCTGTTTTTT	CASRMGVAGDLTGELFF
TRBD2	TRBV6-5	medium-sized	TRBJ2-2	TGTGCCAGCAGTTATGGGGGGGGGAATACCGGGGAGCTGTTTTTT	CASSYGGGNTGELFF
-	TRBV7-9	-	TRBJ2-7	TGTGCCAGCAGCTTAAGCGTGACCTACGAGCAGTACTTC	CASSLSVTYEQYF
-	TRBV6-6	large	TRBJ1-2	TGTGCCAGCAGTCACGGGGCGGTAGATGGCTACACCTTC	CASSHGAVDGYTF
-	TRBV27	medium-sized	TRBJ2-1	TGTGCCAGCAAGCCCAACTTGTATGAGCAGTTCTTC	CASKPNLYEQFF
TRBD2	TRBV6-1	few	TRBJ2-1	TGTGCCAGCAGTGATTGGTTAGCGGGAGTGGGCAATGAGCAGTTCTTC	CASSDWLAGVGNEQFF
-	TRBV11-2	few	TRBJ2-1	TGTGCCAGCAGCTTAGTGCAGGCCTACAATGAGCAGTTCTTC	CASSLVQAYNEQFF
-	TRBV13	few	TRBJ1-2	TGTGCCAGCAGCCCCTCGGTGATGGGGGCCTTAGGCTATGGCTACACCTTC	CASSPSVMGALGYGYTF
-	TRBV11-2	few	TRBJ2-3	TGTGCCAGCAGCTTAGATTTCACCCGGGAGGGGGCCGGCACAGATACGCAGTATTTT	CASSLDFTREGAGTDTQYF
-	TRBV19	-	TRBJ2-1	TGTGCCAGTAGTATTAGACTATCTCTTTTGGATGAGCAGTTCTTC	CASSIRLSLLDEQFF
-	TRBV7-9	few	TRBJ2-1	TGTGCCAGCAGCCCCGACTATACTTACAATGAGCAGTTCTTC	CASSPDYTYNEQFF
TRBD2	TRBV7-6	once	TRBJ2-3	TGTGCCAGCAGCTGGGGCGCAGCAGCGGGAGGAAACACAGATACGCAGTATTTT	CASSWGAAAGGNTDTQYF
-	TRBV9	-	TRBJ2-3	TGTGCCAGCACACGGGACTTCCCTAGCACAGATACGCAGTATTTT	CASTRDFPSTDTQYF
TRBD1	TRBV27	few	TRBJ2-7	TGTGCCAGCAGTTCAGGGACAGGGAACTACGAGCAGTACTTC	CASSSGTGNYEQYF
-	TRBV6-9	few	TRBJ2-1	TGTGCCAGCAGTCGCTCGAGTAACAATGAGCAGTTCTTC	CASSRSSNNEQFF
TRBD1	TRBV5-4	-	TRBJ2-3	TGTGCCAGCAGCGGGAGGGACAGGGGAAACCCTAGCACAGATACGCAGTATTTT	CASSGRDRGNPSTDTQYF
-	TRBV5-1	-	TRBJ1-1	TGCGCCAGCAGCCCCTGGCAGAACACTGAAGCTTTCTTT	CASSPWQNTEAFF
-	TRBV5-8	few	TRBJ2-1	TGTGCCAGCAGCTTTAAAAGGGAGTTAGTCCCCTTGAATGAGCAGTTCTTC	CASSFKRELVPLNEQFF
TRBD2	TRBV30	-	TRBJ2-7	TGTGCCTGGACGCGGACTAGCGGGAGGTTCTACGAGCAGTACTTC	CAWTRTSGRFYEQYF
TRBD1	TRBV5-3	medium-sized	TRBJ2-6	TGTGCCAGAAGCCCGGGTCGGGGACAGCCGCTGTCTGGGGCCAACGTCCTGACTTTC	CARSPGRGQPLSGANVLTF
-	TRBV11-2	medium-sized	TRBJ2-7	TGTGCCAGCAGCTTAGCCCCCGCGGAGGCCCCCTACGAGCAGTACTTC	CASSLAPAEAPYEQYF
-	TRBV6-9	few	TRBJ2-7	TGTGCCAGCAGTTACTCCAGAGTTTACGAGCAGTACTTC	CASSYSRVYEQYF
TRBD1	TRBV7-8	few	TRBJ1-5	TGTGCCAGCAGCACACCACAGGGGGGGCCCCAGCATTTT	CASSTPQGGPQHF
-	TRBV19	-	TRBJ1-5	TGTGCCAGTAGTATCGGAGGGTATGGCAATCAGCCCCAGCATTTT	CASSIGGYGNQPQHF
-	TRBV7-9	-	TRBJ2-1	TGTGCCAGCAGCTTGGGGGCGGGGGACGGGCAGTTCTTC	CASSLGAGDGQFF
-	TRBV25-1	once	TRBJ1-1	TGTGCCAGCGAGTCGGGAGAAGCTTTCTTT	CASESGEAFF
-	TRBV6-5	few	TRBJ2-7	TGTGCCAGCAGTTTCGGGGACTCCCCCTACGAGCAGCACTTC	CASSFGDSPYEQHF
-	TRBV12-5	-	TRBJ2-7	TGTGCTAGTGGAGTTCGAGGGGATGGGAACGAGCAGTACTTC	CASGVRGDGNEQYF
-	TRBV19	-	TRBJ2-7	TGTGCCAGTAGTCTTGGATTTTCCTACGAGCAGTACTTC	CASSLGFSYEQYF
-	TRBV27	medium-sized	TRBJ2-7	TGTGCCAGCAGCTACGGGAGTACCGGATTCTACGAGCAGTACTTC	CASSYGSTGFYEQYF
-	TRBV18	medium-sized	TRBJ1-4	TGTGCCAGCTCACCACCAGGACAGAGAGCAACTAATGAAAAACTGTTTTTT	CASSPPGQRATNEKLFF
-	TRBV6-8	-	TRBJ2-7	TGTGCCAGCTTGGGCCGGGAGAAGTTTTACGAGCAGTACTTC	CASLGREKFYEQYF